Sequencing of this T cell receptor beta chain was carried out in a study of T cell responses to AZD1222 COVID-19 vaccine. Comments on this clone: The antigen is not known.

General observations from the study: Donors in the cohort were predominantly white British and more often female, and clonal diversity was possibly underestimated.

V shed 7 bases and J shed 7 bases, with 14 bases lying between them. Germline V lookup: CDR1 SNHLY, CDR2 FYNNEI. The CDR3 totals 14 residues. This table comes from immunoSEQ multiplex PCR, and its TCRdb copy is limited to in-frame clones, with some not included. Counted here are roughly 100,000 clones, roughly 87% occurring once; the ten biggest clones make up about 15%. Sample: peripheral blood, taken on day 0 of AZD1222 vaccination. The chain links TRBV2 to TRBJ1-6; D is undetermined. The source is an adult in good health. The CDR3 sequence: CASTIGSENSPLHF. The CDR3 coding sequence is TGTGCCAGCACAATAGGGTCAGAGAATTCACCCCTCCACTTT.